One and the same sample provided the 22 T cell receptor beta chains below, sequenced in a study of T cell responses to AZD1222 COVID-19 vaccine. Repertoires were generated with immunoSEQ multiplex PCR, while TCRdb's copy carries only in-frame clones and drops some. The table shows more than 15,000 clones, with over 60% occurring only once. The specimen comprised peripheral blood, sampled 28 days after the second AZD1222 dose. These receptor sequences come from an adult who received the AZD1222 COVID-19 vaccine.

The V call is TRBV7-2, the J call TRBJ1-5; D may be TRBD1 (5 bases). CDR1 is SGHTA, CDR2 FQGNSA, per germline. V was shortened by 2 bases and J by 7 bases, with 9 bases between the two germline ends. The CDR3 has 13 residues. CDR3 nucleotide sequence: TGTGCCAGCAGCTTACGTCGGGGGCAGCCCCAGCATTTT. It is translated as CASSLRRGQPQHF.

The chain employs TRBV6-5 and TRBJ2-3, with D possibly TRBD2 on 7 matching bases. Germline loops: CDR1 MNHEY, CDR2 SVGAGI. The CDR3 has 15 residues. The germline V and J ends were trimmed by 6 bases and 2 bases, with 15 bases remaining between them. The CDR3 bases are TGTGCCAGCAGCCGAGGGGGGGCCCTCACAGATACGCAGTATTTT. Encoded protein: CASSRGGALTDTQYF.

The gene calls are TRBV5-8 and TRBJ1-4; D might be TRBD1 (6 bases). Trimming removed 2 bases from V and 4 bases from J, with 9 bases in between. From germline, CDR1 is SGHTS and CDR2 YDEGEE. The CDR3 is 14 amino acids. The CDR3 region is CASSLKGGNEKLFF. The CDR3 bases are TGTGCCAGCAGCTTAAAGGGGGGTAATGAAAAACTGTTTTTT.

This sequence joins TRBV7-9 and TRBJ1-4, with D unresolved. Germline CDR1 reads SEHNR; CDR2 reads FQNEAQ (reference sequence). V lost 5 bases and J 4 bases, leaving 8 bases between the germline ends. The CDR3 is 13 amino acids. The CDR3 nucleotides are TGTGCCAGCAGCCCGACGGATAATGAAAAACTGTTTTTT. Amino acid sequence: CASSPTDNEKLFF.

In its sample, this clone was seen a few times. The chain carries TRBV2 and TRBJ1-6; D ambiguous. Between the trimmed V and J ends, which lost 5 bases and 7 bases, there was a span of 12 bases. Germline V CDR1 and CDR2: SNHLY, FYNNEI. The CDR3 runs to 14 residues. DNA of the CDR3: TGTGCCAGCAGTTCGAGCTTCAAGAATTCACCCCTCCACTTT. It is translated as CASSSSFKNSPLHF. The full variable domain, with the rest looked up from reference TRBV2 and TRBJ1-6, is EPEVTQTPSHQVTQMGQEVILRCVPISNHLYFYWYRQILGQKVEFLVSFYNNEISEKSEIFDDQFSVERPDGSNFTLKIRSTKLEDSAMYFCASSSSFKNSPLHFGNGTRLTVT.

This clone was picked up one time. CDR3 DNA sequence: TGTGCCAGCAGACCCCACGGGGGTACGCAGTATTTT. As protein: CASRPHGGTQYF. The gene calls are TRBV27 and TRBJ2-3; D perhaps matches TRBD2 (6 bases). The CDR3 is 12 residues long. V was cut by 6 bases and J by 8 bases, with 12 bases left in between. In germline, CDR1 is MNHEY, CDR2 SMNVEV (reference sequence).

The V and J genes are TRBV7-9 and TRBJ2-3; 7 bases align to TRBD1. Germline V lookup: CDR1 SEHNR, CDR2 FQNEAQ (reference sequence). V gave up 5 bases and J gave up 4 bases; unmatched junction bases: 9. The CDR3 has 15 amino acids. CDR3 in amino acids: CASSQGVAWADTQYF. The DNA for the CDR3 is TGTGCCAGCAGCCAGGGGGTGGCCTGGGCAGATACGCAGTATTTT.

A single count supports this clone. J is TRBJ2-7 and V is TRBV7-2; 7 nucleotides agree with TRBD2. This CDR3 is 12 amino acids long. From germline, CDR1 is SGHTA and CDR2 FQGNSA. V was clipped by 7 bases and J by 3 bases; unmatched bases: 3. The CDR3 spells CASNGGGYEQYF. CDR3 coding DNA: TGTGCCAGCAACGGCGGGGGCTACGAGCAGTACTTC.

The chain is built from TRBV30 and TRBJ2-5; D unresolved. The V end was cut by 0 bases, the J end by 5 bases, with 13 bases between. This CDR3 contains 14 residues. Germline values: CDR1 GTSNPN, CDR2 SVGIG (reference sequence). This CDR3 is CAWSVKTLRETQYF. As DNA, the CDR3 is TGTGCCTGGAGTGTAAAGACCCTCCGGGAGACCCAGTACTTC.

V is TRBV13 and J is TRBJ2-1; D is unclear. Germline V lookup: CDR1 PRHDT, CDR2 FYEKMQ (reference sequence). The CDR3 is 13 residues long. V was trimmed by 0 bases and J by 4 bases, leaving 4 bases between them. The CDR3 region has the DNA TGTGCCAGCAGCTTAGGGGGGTACAATGAGCAGTTCTTC. It is translated as CASSLGGYNEQFF.

The CDR3 loop is CASSARDTEAFF. CDR3 DNA: TGTGCCAGCAGCGCGAGGGATACTGAAGCTTTCTTT. The chain joins TRBV11-3 to TRBJ1-1; D remains ambiguous. CDR3 length: 12 residues. Germline CDR1 reads SGHNT; CDR2 reads YENEEA. Trimming removed 5 bases at V and 5 bases at J, with 9 bases between.

CDR3 sequence: CASSFTGNPSTDTQYF. CDR3 DNA: TGCGCCAGCAGCTTTACAGGGAATCCTAGCACAGATACGCAGTATTTT. The chain joins TRBV5-1 to TRBJ2-3, with D perhaps TRBD1 (6 bases). Deletions cut 2 bases from V and 0 bases from J, with 13 bases between. This CDR3 region has 16 residues. Germline assignment: CDR1 SGHRS and CDR2 YFSETQ.

This clone was counted once. The gene calls are TRBV7-9 and TRBJ2-7, with 9 positions matching TRBD1. The CDR3 runs 14 residues. The germline CDR1 and CDR2 sequences are SEHNR and FQNEAQ (reference sequence). Trimming cost V 5 bases and J 3 bases; bases outside gene matches: 5. CDR3 sequence reads: CASSTQGQGYEQYF. CDR3 sequence (DNA): TGTGCCAGCAGCACGCAGGGACAGGGCTACGAGCAGTACTTC.

The rearrangement links TRBV7-2 to TRBJ1-3; D is unresolved. Germline V gene data show CDR1 as SGHTA and CDR2 as FQGNSA. The ends were cut back, 2 bases at V and 2 bases at J, with 10 bases in the middle. This CDR3 contains 15 residues. CDR3 DNA sequence: TGTGCCAGCAGCTTATCTTCCGGGGCTGGAAACACCATATATTTT. It encodes CASSLSSGAGNTIYF.

The chain employs TRBV30 and TRBJ1-4; D gene ambiguous. The V gene's germline CDR1 is GTSNPN and CDR2 SVGIG (reference sequence). Deletions cut 4 bases from V and 2 bases from J, with 8 bases between. This CDR3 is 13 amino acids long. CDR3 region: CAWNPGTNEKLFF. For the CDR3, the DNA is TGTGCCTGGAACCCGGGGACTAATGAAAAACTGTTTTTT.

This CDR3 reads CASSPGGEADGYTF. The DNA for the CDR3 is TGTGCCAGCAGCCCGGGCGGGGAGGCGGATGGCTACACCTTC. The V call is TRBV3-1 (or the pseudogene TRBV3-2), the J call TRBJ1-2; D not certain. The CDR3 loop spans 14 amino acids. V dropped 4 bases and J dropped 6 bases, with 15 bases sitting between them. Per germline, CDR1 LGHDT and CDR2 YNNKEL (reference sequence).

This CDR3 reads CASSEAGRGQFF. The CDR3 DNA reads TGTGCCAGCAGTGAGGCAGGGCGAGGGCAGTTCTTC. This chain uses TRBV25-1 with TRBJ2-1; TRBD1 might be the D (5 bases). Germline-derived CDR1 and CDR2 are MGHDK and SYGVNS. The CDR3 totals 12 residues. V dropped 3 bases and J dropped 12 bases, with 12 bases sitting between them.

This chain connects TRBV12-3 or TRBV12-4 to TRBJ1-1; the D is unclear. This CDR3 is built from 12 residues. Trimming left V 4 bases short and J 1 base short, with 4 bases between. The CDR3 reads CASSWSNTEAFF. In nucleotides, the CDR3 is TGTGCCAGCAGTTGGTCGAACACTGAAGCTTTCTTT.

This clone was counted a single time. V usage is TRBV27 and J usage is TRBJ2-7, with D perhaps given as TRBD1 or TRBD2 (6 bases each). Trimming cost V 3 bases and J 6 bases, with 12 bases left between them. The CDR3 extends over 13 amino acids. Germline V gives CDR1 MNHEY, CDR2 SMNVEV (reference sequence). CDR3 DNA sequence: TGTGCCAGCAGTTTTGGGGGGCCCGCCGAGCAGTACTTC. Translated, it gives CASSFGGPAEQYF.

The V and J genes are TRBV19 and TRBJ2-7, with TRBD1 identical over 9 bases. This CDR3 is built from 16 residues. Losses at the gene ends were 2 bases for V and 4 bases for J; bases not matched to a gene: 9. CDR1 and CDR2 (germline): LNHDA, SQIVND (reference sequence). The DNA for the CDR3 is TGTGCCAGTAGTATATCAGGAGGGGGACAGGGATACGAGCAGTACTTC. This translates into CASSISGGGQGYEQYF.

The chain combines TRBV2 with TRBJ2-1; 8 positions match TRBD2. Germline CDR1 SNHLY, CDR2 FYNNEI. The CDR3 sequence is 15 residues long. J was trimmed by 2 bases and V by 4 bases; bases with no gene match: 4. CDR3 DNA sequence: TGTGCCAGCAGTGTTAGCGGGATCGCCTACAATGAGCAGTTCTTC. Translated, it gives CASSVSGIAYNEQFF.

V usage is TRBV5-4 and J usage is TRBJ2-1; TRBD2 matches at 7 bases. V shed 3 bases, J shed 0 bases, and the junction held 3 bases outside the gene matches. Germline V gene sequence: CDR1 SGHNT, CDR2 YYREEE (reference sequence). The CDR3 is made up of 15 amino acids. The CDR3 loop reads CASSSGGSSYNEQFF. DNA for the CDR3: TGTGCCAGCAGCTCGGGGGGAAGCTCCTACAATGAGCAGTTCTTC.